The present TCR beta chain was sequenced within a study of blood T cell repertoires in COVID-19. Overall study context: Acute and convalescent COVID-19 specimens originated in the United States, Italy and Spain. The cDNA or gDNA used as material had been derived from T cells, B-cell-depleted T cells, or PBMCs.

This clone was seen once. Authors' processing steps: Estimation of nucleated cell counts was performed using reference gene primer amplification. Profiling relied on immunoSEQ multiplex PCR, and the TCRdb table lists in-frame clones only, not all of them. That table furnishes V, J and clone size, whereas the DNA furnished D and trimming. The profile shows approximately 130,000 clones, around 79% of them singletons. Germline CDR1 SGHVS, CDR2 FQNEAQ. The CDR3 is 14 amino acids. J was trimmed by 9 bases and V by 5 bases; bases with no gene match: 9. The clonotype comes from an elderly man with acute or convalescent COVID-19. The sample consisted of peripheral blood. The V and J genes are TRBV7-8 and TRBJ2-1; 8 bases are shared with TRBD1. This chain's CDR3 is CASSADRVSVEQFF. CDR3 nucleotides: TGTGCCAGCAGCGCGGACAGGGTTTCCGTTGAGCAGTTCTTC.